These 29 T cell receptor beta chains came from one sample sequenced in a study of blood T cells in healthy people across ages. A J-beta primer mix and a sample-barcoded 5' primer were used in a second PCR of roughly 6 to 11 cycles. TCRdb recomputed calls from the 5' RACE reads with MiXCR, one row per CDR3 protein. Among about 640,000 distinct CDR3 sequences, 45% to 65% were seen once, and the ten largest hold 30% to 40%. Source material: blood. Source of these receptors: a man in his sixties in good health.

This clonotype has only one observation. The rearrangement uses TRBV9 and TRBJ1-5, with D perhaps TRBD1 (6 bases). This CDR3 region has 15 residues. Germline assignment: CDR1 SGDLS and CDR2 YYNGEE. The V gene lost 3 bases and the J gene lost 2 bases, with 12 bases spanning the gap. CDR3 sequence (DNA): TGTGCCAGCAGCGCCTGGGGGCCGGGCAATCAGCCCCAGCATTTT. Its translation is CASSAWGPGNQPQHF. The full variable domain, its missing parts supplied by reference TRBV9 and TRBJ1-5, is DSGVTQTPKHLITATGQRVTLRCSPRSGDLSVYWYQQSLDQGLQFLIQYYNGEERAKGNILERFSAQQFPDLHSELNLSSLELGDSALYFCASSAWGPGNQPQHFGDGTRLSIL.

This clonotype was detected only a few times. This chain uses TRBV21-1 with TRBJ1-5; the tabulated D call, TRBD1, remains unverified against the DNA. TRBV21-1 is tagged as a pseudogene. CDR3 length: 18 amino acids. CDR3 in amino acids: CASSTAGTAGAGNQPQHF. The CDR3 DNA follows: TGTGCCAGCAGCACCGCCGGGACAGCCGGCGCTGGAAATCAGCCCCAGCATTTT.

This sequence joins TRBV3-1 and TRBJ1-2; the match to TRBD1 covers 7 bases. This CDR3 has 16 residues. The V segment lost 2 bases and the J segment 4 bases; nucleotides outside the gene matches: 10. The germline CDR1 and CDR2 sequences are LGHDT and YNNKEL (reference sequence). The CDR3 bases are TGTGCCAGCAGCCAACGCCCAAACCGGGACAGCTATGGCTACACCTTC. As protein: CASSQRPNRDSYGYTF.

This clonotype was detected only a few times. This chain connects TRBV6-4 to TRBJ2-7, with 7 nucleotides matching TRBD2. The CDR3 covers 14 residues. CDR1 and CDR2 (germline): MRHNA, SNTAGT. The V gene end was trimmed by 5 bases and the J gene end by 3 bases; junction bases not matched to a gene: 7. This chain's CDR3 is CASSRAGTLYEQYF. The CDR3 DNA sequence: TGTGCCAGCAGTCGAGCGGGGACGCTCTACGAGCAGTACTTC.

CDR3 DNA sequence: TGTGCCAGCAGCCCCTTGCGGGGCAAGACCCAGTACTTC. Translation gives CASSPLRGKTQYF. The V call is TRBV9, the J call TRBJ2-7, with TRBD2 as a possible D gene (6 bases). The end of the DNA is better explained by TRBJ2-5, so the J call may be wrong. The CDR3 has 13 amino acids. CDR1 and CDR2 from the germline V gene are SGDLS and YYNGEE.

The chain couples TRBV3-1 to TRBJ2-1; the D gene is possibly TRBD1 (5 bases). In germline, CDR1 is LGHDT, CDR2 YNNKEL (reference sequence). Trimming removed 3 bases from V and 4 bases from J, with 10 bases in between. The CDR3 is made up of 14 amino acids. The CDR3 protein is CASSQGLEYNEQFF. CDR3 nucleotides: TGTGCCAGCAGCCAGGGGCTGGAATACAATGAGCAGTTCTTC.

The sample holds a few counts of this clonotype. The chain is built from TRBV7-9 and TRBJ2-5; D possibly corresponds to TRBD2 (5 bases). The J call is in doubt because the DNA end fits TRBJ2-7 better. Germline CDR1 SEHNR, CDR2 FQNEAQ (reference sequence). The CDR3 consists of 11 residues. CDR3 in amino acids: CASSREYEQYF. CDR3 in DNA: TGTGCCAGCAGCCGGGAATACGAGCAGTACTTC.

The table lists this clonotype with a few counts. This chain joins TRBV5-1 and TRBJ2-6; D gene unclear. The CDR3 length is 15 residues. Germline loops: CDR1 SGHRS, CDR2 YFSETQ. V lost 0 bases to trimming and J lost 0 bases, with 4 bases between them. The chain's CDR3 is CASSLENSGANVLTF. DNA of the CDR3: TGCGCCAGCAGCTTGGAAAACTCTGGGGCCAACGTCCTGACTTTC.

The genes are TRBV12-3 or TRBV12-4 and TRBJ1-2; D is perhaps TRBD1 (6 bases). The CDR3 is 15 residues long. Trimming shortened V by 3 bases and J by 4 bases, and 15 bases separated the two germline ends. In DNA, the CDR3 is TGTGCCAGCAGTTTTTGGGGGGGCGCTTCCTATGGCTACACCTTC. Protein: CASSFWGGASYGYTF.

The rearrangement uses TRBV6-1 and TRBJ2-7; 10 nucleotides agree with TRBD2. This CDR3 has 15 residues. V dropped 8 bases and J dropped 3; count of bases not matched to a gene: 10. Germline V lookup: CDR1 MNHNS, CDR2 SASEGT. The CDR3 protein is CASEETSGSNYEQYF. The CDR3, as DNA: TGTGCCAGCGAGGAGACTAGCGGGTCCAACTACGAGCAGTACTTC.

The J gene is TRBJ2-7, the V gene TRBV4-1, with D unresolved. The CDR3 contains 13 residues. V was shortened by 1 base and J by 7 bases, with 11 bases between the two germline ends. CDR1 MGHRA and CDR2 YSYEKL come from the germline V gene. The CDR3 reads CASSQGPGMEQYF. Here the CDR3 DNA reads TGCGCCAGCAGCCAAGGCCCAGGAATGGAGCAGTACTTC.

The J gene is TRBJ2-1, the V gene TRBV28; no firm D call. Germline V gives CDR1 MDHEN, CDR2 SYDVKM. With 3 bases removed from V and 4 bases from J, the gap between germline ends came to 13 bases. The CDR3 totals 15 residues. CDR3 sequence: CASSFPSRTYNEQFF. CDR3 nucleotide sequence: TGTGCCAGCAGTTTCCCGAGCCGTACATACAATGAGCAGTTCTTC.

The table lists this clonotype with a few counts. In DNA form, the CDR3 reads TGCAGTGCTACCCAGGGAGCGGGGACTTGGGAGACCCAGTACTTC. Amino acids: CSATQGAGTWETQYF. The J gene is TRBJ2-5, the V gene TRBV20-1; TRBD2 agrees at 7 bases. CDR3 length equals 15 residues. Germline trimming cut 4 bases from V and 5 bases from J; bases unmatched to any gene: 13. The germline CDR1 and CDR2 sequences are DFQATT and SNEGSKA (reference sequence).

This sequence joins TRBV12-3 or TRBV12-4 and TRBJ2-4, with TRBD1 matching over 8 bases. After removal of 2 bases from V and 6 bases from J, the junction contained 6 bases not matched to a gene. The length of the CDR3 is 15 residues. The CDR3 nucleotides are TGTGCCAGCAGTTTAAGAGCACAGGGGGGAAACATTCAGTACTTC. It specifies CASSLRAQGGNIQYF.

This chain links TRBV28 with TRBJ2-5; 16 positions agree with TRBD2. The CDR3 loop spans 16 amino acids. CDR1 is MDHEN, CDR2 SYDVKM, per germline. After removal of 3 bases from V and 5 bases from J, the junction contained 3 bases not matched to a gene. The CDR3 is CASSFSGLAGGETQYF. CDR3 in DNA: TGTGCCAGCAGTTTTTCGGGACTAGCGGGGGGGGAGACCCAGTACTTC.

CDR3 DNA: TGTGCCAGCAGCTTGGTCGGACAGCCGCAGTATTTT. Translation gives CASSLVGQPQYF. The V gene is TRBV7-2, the J gene TRBJ2-3, with D tentatively TRBD1 (6 bases). Trimming left V 3 bases short and J 10 bases short, with 11 bases between. Germline CDR1 SGHTA, CDR2 FQGNSA. The CDR3 runs 12 residues.

The chain recombines TRBV4-2 with TRBJ2-1; TRBD1 matches at 12 bases. V gave up 2 bases and J gave up 8 bases; unmatched junction bases: 10. CDR1 LGHNA and CDR2 YNFKEQ come from the germline V gene. CDR3 length equals 17 residues. CDR3 sequence: CASSQSFGTGGTDEQFF. For the CDR3, the DNA is TGTGCCAGCAGCCAAAGCTTCGGGACAGGGGGCACCGATGAGCAGTTCTTC.

The CDR3 DNA sequence: TGCAGCGTAAGTCTAGCTCCGGCCTACGAGCAGTACTTC. It encodes CSVSLAPAYEQYF. This chain links TRBV29-1 with TRBJ2-7, with D perhaps matching TRBD2 (5 bases). The length of the CDR3 is 13 residues. Per the germline V gene, CDR1 is SQVTM and CDR2 is ANQGSEA. V lost 6 bases and J 2 bases, leaving 14 bases between the germline ends.

The J gene is TRBJ1-2, the V gene TRBV6-5; D is possibly TRBD1 (6 bases). Germline V gene data show CDR1 as MNHEY and CDR2 as SVGAGI. This CDR3 is built from 15 residues. V was cut by 4 bases and J by 1 base, with 13 bases left in between. CDR3 sequence: CASSWFGGLNYGYTF. The CDR3 bases are TGTGCCAGCAGTTGGTTCGGGGGGCTTAACTATGGCTACACCTTC.

This clonotype appeared a few times. This chain connects TRBV7-9 to TRBJ1-2; the D is unclear. V was trimmed by 3 bases and J by 8 bases, leaving 4 bases between them. This CDR3 contains 10 residues. Germline CDR1 is SEHNR and CDR2 is FQNEAQ (reference sequence). The CDR3, as DNA: TGTGCCAGCAGCTTCATCGGCTACACCTTC. It yields the protein CASSFIGYTF.

V usage is TRBV7-9 and J usage is TRBJ2-3; either TRBD1 or TRBD2 may fit D (5 bases each). V lost 2 bases, J lost 1 base, and 10 bases lay in between. Germline assignment: CDR1 SEHNR and CDR2 FQNEAQ (reference sequence). The CDR3 loop spans 15 amino acids. The CDR3 coding sequence is TGTGCCAGCAGCTTACCGGGACCAGGCACAGATACGCAGTATTTT. Translating gives CASSLPGPGTDTQYF.

The V call is TRBV7-2, the J call TRBJ2-3; the match to TRBD1 covers 10 bases. The CDR3 is made up of 15 amino acids. V dropped 4 bases and J dropped 7; count of bases not matched to a gene: 8. Germline CDR1 reads SGHTA; CDR2 reads FQGNSA. The CDR3 DNA reads as TGTGCCAGCAGCTGGCCGGGACAGGGGTTATATACGCAGTATTTT. Its translation is CASSWPGQGLYTQYF.

This chain uses TRBV9 with TRBJ2-1, with 10 bases fitting TRBD2. The CDR3 length is 17 residues. Trimming cost V 2 bases and J 10 bases; bases outside gene matches: 15. In germline, CDR1 is SGDLS, CDR2 YYNGEE. The CDR3 protein is CASSVPSDSGGTREQFF. The CDR3 nucleotides are TGTGCCAGCAGCGTTCCTTCGGATAGCGGGGGGACCCGCGAGCAGTTCTTC.

This chain uses TRBV6-5 with TRBJ2-7, with 11 nucleotides matching TRBD1. The germline V gene has CDR1 MNHEY and CDR2 SVGAGI. Germline trimming cut 2 bases from V and 4 bases from J; bases unmatched to any gene: 13. There are 18 residues in the CDR3. The CDR3 DNA reads TGTGCCAGCAGTTACCCCCTTTCACGGACAGGGGGCTGGTACGAGCAGTACTTC. This gives the protein CASSYPLSRTGGWYEQYF.

The rearrangement joins TRBV6-1 to TRBJ1-1; D is unresolved. Between the trimmed V and J ends, which lost 0 bases and 3 bases, there was a span of 11 bases. Germline CDR1 reads MNHNS; CDR2 reads SASEGT. The CDR3 extends over 15 amino acids. In DNA form, the CDR3 reads TGTGCCAGCAGTGAAGCTCGCCAGCCCTACACTGAAGCTTTCTTT. Its translation is CASSEARQPYTEAFF.

This chain links TRBV12-3 or TRBV12-4 with TRBJ2-3; 13 bases line up with TRBD2. The V segment lost 7 bases and the J segment 2 bases; nucleotides outside the gene matches: 6. The CDR3 has 16 residues. The CDR3, as DNA: TGTGCCAGCACCTCGACTAGCGGGGGGTACACAGATACGCAGTATTTT. Encoded protein: CASTSTSGGYTDTQYF.

In DNA form, the CDR3 reads TGTGCCAGCAGTTATGCTGGGACAGGGAACACTGAAGCTTTCTTT. Residues: CASSYAGTGNTEAFF. The genes are TRBV6-5 and TRBJ1-1, with 8 nucleotides matching TRBD1. The CDR3 covers 15 residues. The germline gives CDR1 MNHEY, CDR2 SVGAGI. The ends lost 3 bases at V and 1 base at J; junction bases unmatched: 4.

This clonotype turned up a few times. The chain joins TRBV4-1 to TRBJ2-1; 11 bases align to TRBD2. Losses at the gene ends were 0 bases for V and 7 bases for J; bases not matched to a gene: 5. Germline values: CDR1 MGHRA, CDR2 YSYEKL. This CDR3 has 16 amino acids. The CDR3 loop is CASSQDMGLAVNEQFF. The DNA for the CDR3 is TGCGCCAGCAGCCAAGATATGGGACTAGCGGTAAATGAGCAGTTCTTC.

The CDR3 here is CASQQTDTGELFF. CDR3 coding DNA: TGCGCCAGCCAACAGACCGACACCGGGGAGCTGTTTTTT. The chain combines TRBV10-1 with TRBJ2-2; no firm D call. Trimming stripped 8 bases from V and 3 bases from J, with 10 bases between. This CDR3 spans 13 amino acids. Germline V lookup: CDR1 WNHNN, CDR2 SYGVQD (reference sequence).